The clone carrying this TCR beta chain has at least ten counts. Arm-PCR of CDR3 regions and iRepertoire HTBI primers were used to build TCR beta libraries. In TCRdb, the multiplex PCR reads were re-called with MiXCR into one record per CDR3 protein. The top ten clones hold around 11% of a sample with 550,000 to 600,000 distinct CDR3 sequences, about 15% of them seen once. Time point in this sample: newly diagnosed GD, antithyroid drugs for less than 3 months. From PBMCs, RNA was extracted and then used to make the TCR library. Patients all came to the study from an endocrinology department in Xi'an, China. Germline values: CDR1 SGHAT, CDR2 FQNNGV. V dropped 3 bases and J dropped 7; count of bases not matched to a gene: 10. The CDR3 length is 15 residues. The data were obtained in a study of regulatory T cells in long-lasting Graves disease. The same specimen was also included in a second study, on T cells in Graves' hyperthyroidism and ophthalmopathy.

Specimen: peripheral blood mononuclear cells (PBMCs), collected at new diagnosis, from a patient treated with antithyroid drugs. The chain couples TRBV11-2 to TRBJ2-5, with 8 bases identical to TRBD2. The receptor's source is a man aged 18 to 29 with Graves disease. The chain's CDR3 is CASSFGSGSGATQYF. The DNA for the CDR3 is TGTGCCAGCAGCTTTGGCAGCGGGAGCGGGGCGACCCAGTACTTC.